Presented here are 30 T cell receptor beta chains from one specimen sequenced in a study of early T cells in non-severe SARS-CoV-2 infection. TCRdb itself ran the 5' RACE reads through MiXCR, one entry per CDR3 protein. This sample yields some 38,000 distinct CDR3 sequences, of which less than 7% are seen a single time; roughly 4.5% belongs to the top ten. The input for sequencing was whole blood, taken at baseline. The receptors stem from an adult who was a healthcare worker with PCR-confirmed SARS-CoV-2 infection or an uninfected control (not recorded which).

This clonotype was counted only a few times. The V gene is TRBV12-3 or TRBV12-4, the J gene TRBJ2-5; the D gene is possibly TRBD2 (6 bases). Trimming removed 7 bases from V and 1 base from J, with 16 bases in between. The CDR3 has 15 residues. The CDR3 protein is CASNKEGRSQETQYF. In DNA, the CDR3 is TGTGCCAGCAATAAGGAGGGGCGCTCCCAAGAGACCCAGTACTTC.

This clonotype is medium-sized within its sample. The chain recombines TRBV4-1 with TRBJ1-2; no clear D. Trimming left V 1 base short and J 6 bases short, with 9 bases between. Germline values: CDR1 MGHRA, CDR2 YSYEKL. The CDR3 is made up of 13 amino acids. The CDR3 nucleotides read TGCGCCAGCAGCCAAGTAGGAAACGATGGCTACACCTTC. The encoded protein is CASSQVGNDGYTF.

This clonotype was detected many times. The chain uses TRBV7-9 and TRBJ2-1; 16 positions match TRBD2. Germline-derived CDR1 and CDR2 are SEHNR and FQNEAQ (reference sequence). This CDR3 is built from 19 residues. The ends lost 3 bases at V and 4 bases at J; junction bases unmatched: 9. The chain's CDR3 is CASSLGLAGGSLVYNEQFF. The CDR3 DNA is TGTGCCAGCAGCTTGGGACTAGCGGGAGGGTCGCTAGTGTACAATGAGCAGTTCTTC.

The sample holds many counts of this clonotype. This rearrangement joins TRBV7-9 to TRBJ1-5, with D perhaps matching TRBD1 (6 bases). Germline assignment: CDR1 SEHNR and CDR2 FQNEAQ (reference sequence). The length of the CDR3 is 14 residues. The germline V and J ends were trimmed by 4 bases and 3 bases, with 10 bases remaining between them. CDR3: CASSSGQPNQPQHF. In DNA form, the CDR3 reads TGTGCCAGCAGCTCCGGACAGCCCAATCAGCCCCAGCATTTT.

This clonotype occurred many times. The chain carries TRBV20-1 and TRBJ1-5, with no clear D. This CDR3 has 13 residues. The germline CDR1 and CDR2 sequences are DFQATT and SNEGSKA (reference sequence). Trimming removed 0 bases at V and 3 bases at J, with 6 bases between. The CDR3 loop reads CSAREGTNQPQHF. The CDR3 bases are TGCAGTGCTAGAGAGGGTACCAATCAGCCCCAGCATTTT.

This clonotype was detected many times. The chain joins TRBV29-1 to TRBJ2-1; D gene ambiguous. CDR3 length: 10 residues. V lost 6 bases and J 4 bases, leaving 4 bases between the germline ends. Per germline, CDR1 SQVTM and CDR2 ANQGSEA. Here the CDR3 DNA reads TGCAGCGTGCTTTACAATGAGCAGTTCTTC. It codes for CSVLYNEQFF.

The table lists this clonotype with many counts. The chain uses TRBV12-3 or TRBV12-4 and TRBJ2-7, with 12 bases matching TRBD1. Trimming took 7 bases from V and 3 from J; bases not matched to a gene: 7. The CDR3 extends over 15 amino acids. This CDR3 reads CASMSRDRGLYEQYF. In DNA, the CDR3 is TGTGCCAGCATGAGCCGGGACAGGGGGCTCTACGAGCAGTACTTC.

This clonotype was seen many times. CDR3 DNA sequence: TGTGCCTGGAATTCCCCCCTATCGTCGTCAGATACGCAGTATTTT. Encoded protein: CAWNSPLSSSDTQYF. V and J are TRBV30 and TRBJ2-3, with no clear D. Germline assignment: CDR1 GTSNPN and CDR2 SVGIG (reference sequence). CDR3 length: 15 residues. Trimming stripped 4 bases from V and 4 bases from J, with 18 bases between.

As concerns this clonotype: One base away lies a much larger clone, so this may be a sequencing read error. The V and J genes are TRBV20-1 and TRBJ2-1, with 7 bases aligning to TRBD1. Per the germline V gene, CDR1 is DFQATT and CDR2 is SNEGSKA (reference sequence). There are 13 residues in the CDR3. CDR3 amino acids: CSAQGGSANELFF. CDR3 DNA: TGCAGTGCTCAAGGGGGCAGCGCCAATGAGCTGTTCTTC.

This clonotype ranks as medium-sized. V and J are TRBV6-5 and TRBJ2-1; 8 bases fit TRBD2. The V gene's germline CDR1 is MNHEY and CDR2 SVGAGI. This CDR3 has 16 amino acids. V shed 7 bases, J shed 3 bases, and the junction held 11 bases outside the gene matches. The CDR3 DNA reads TGTGCCAGCACCCTCGGGCTTAGCGGGGACTACAATGAGCAGTTCTTC. It codes for CASTLGLSGDYNEQFF.

This clonotype was seen ten or more times. The chain employs TRBV20-1 and TRBJ1-1; D unclear. The V and J ends lost 2 bases and 1 base respectively, with 8 bases between them. The CDR3 totals 13 residues. From germline, CDR1 is DFQATT and CDR2 SNEGSKA (reference sequence). The CDR3: CSARSTANTEAFF. The CDR3 bases are TGCAGTGCTAGATCGACCGCGAACACTGAAGCTTTCTTT.

This clonotype was observed many times. The V gene is TRBV19, the J gene TRBJ1-5; D gene ambiguous. The V end was cut by 2 bases, the J end by 0 bases, with 8 bases between. Germline-derived CDR1 and CDR2 are LNHDA and SQIVND (reference sequence). CDR3 size: 15 residues. CDR3 in amino acids: CASSIKGPSNQPQHF. The CDR3 DNA follows: TGTGCCAGTAGTATAAAGGGCCCTAGCAATCAGCCCCAGCATTTT.

This chain uses TRBV20-1 with TRBJ2-3; D is undetermined. CDR3 length: 10 amino acids. V shed 8 bases and J shed 2 bases, with 5 bases lying between them. Germline loops: CDR1 DFQATT, CDR2 SNEGSKA (reference sequence). The CDR3, as DNA: TGCAGTCCAGTCACAGATACGCAGTATTTT. Translated: CSPVTDTQYF.

On this clonotype: A read error may explain this, as a much larger clone is one base away. The rearrangement uses TRBV11-2 and TRBJ1-1; D call uncertain. The CDR3 loop spans 13 amino acids. Trimming took off 6 bases at V and 0 bases at J, with 8 bases between the two ends. Germline CDR1 SGHAT, CDR2 FQNNGV. The CDR3 protein is CASRPDVNTEAFF. The CDR3 bases are TGTGCCAGCAGACCTGACGTGAACACTGAAGCTTTCTTT.

This clonotype came up many times. The gene calls are TRBV2 and TRBJ1-4; maybe TRBD1 (6 bases). This CDR3 has 16 amino acids. The germline V gene has CDR1 SNHLY and CDR2 FYNNEI. V dropped 2 bases and J dropped 4 bases, with 14 bases sitting between them. CDR3 residues: CASSERGGSLNEKLFF. CDR3 nucleotides: TGTGCCAGCAGTGAAAGGGGGGGCTCCCTTAATGAAAAACTGTTTTTT.

This clonotype was seen many times. The chain employs TRBV12-3 or TRBV12-4 and TRBJ2-3, with 8 bases lining up with TRBD2. V lost 1 base to trimming and J lost 4 bases; unmatched junction nucleotides: 4. CDR3 length: 15 residues. CDR3 nucleotides: TGTGCCAGCAGTTTAGACGGGGGGGCCTCAGATACGCAGTATTTT. As protein: CASSLDGGASDTQYF.

This clonotype has a count of ten or more. The rearrangement uses TRBV10-2 and TRBJ2-1, with TRBD1 matching 8 bases. Germline CDR1 is WSHSY and CDR2 is SAAADI. V dropped 1 base and J dropped 14; count of bases not matched to a gene: 7. The length of the CDR3 is 13 residues. CDR3 sequence: CASSELRTGLEFF. The CDR3 DNA reads as TGCGCCAGCAGTGAGTTGAGGACAGGGCTAGAGTTCTTC.

This clonotype has ten or more counts. The V gene is TRBV28, the J gene TRBJ2-3, with D tentatively TRBD1 (6 bases). The germline V gene has CDR1 MDHEN and CDR2 SYDVKM. The germline V and J ends were trimmed by 8 bases and 2 bases, with 14 bases remaining between them. The CDR3 sequence is 14 residues long. The CDR3 loop is CASHYRTDTDTQYF. For the CDR3, the DNA is TGTGCCAGCCACTACCGGACAGACACAGATACGCAGTATTTT.

This clonotype was found many times. The chain carries TRBV5-1 and TRBJ2-7; D uncertain. This CDR3 is 15 amino acids long. Trimming pared 4 bases from V and 3 bases from J, leaving 17 bases between. The germline V gene has CDR1 SGHRS and CDR2 YFSETQ. The DNA for the CDR3 is TGCGCCAGCAGCCCAACAGTGGGCAAGAACTACGAGCAGTACTTC. Its translation: CASSPTVGKNYEQYF.

This clonotype has ten or more counts. This chain uses TRBV6-2 or TRBV6-3 with TRBJ2-1, with TRBD2 identical over 15 bases. Germline assignment: CDR1 MNHEY and CDR2 SVGEGT. Losses at the gene ends were 5 bases for V and 2 bases for J; bases not matched to a gene: 7. The CDR3 is made up of 18 amino acids. CDR3 sequence (DNA): TGTGCCAGCAGTCGGACTAGCGGGAGGGGTAGCGCCTACAATGAGCAGTTCTTC. It encodes CASSRTSGRGSAYNEQFF.

The chain uses TRBV7-2 and TRBJ1-3; 7 nucleotides agree with TRBD1. This CDR3 has 13 residues. Germline trimming cut 7 bases from V and 6 bases from J; bases unmatched to any gene: 6. From germline, CDR1 is SGHTA and CDR2 FQGNSA. In nucleotides, the CDR3 is TGTGCCAGCAAGGTTACAGGGGTAAACACCATATATTTT. It encodes CASKVTGVNTIYF.

This clonotype was observed at least ten times. CDR3 in amino acids: CASSLDGARTDTQYF. DNA for the CDR3: TGTGCCAGCAGCTTAGACGGGGCACGCACAGATACGCAGTATTTT. The V and J genes are TRBV11-3 and TRBJ2-3; D may correspond to TRBD1 or TRBD2 (5 bases each). CDR3 length: 15 residues. The V gene's germline CDR1 is SGHNT and CDR2 YENEEA. V was shortened by 0 bases and J by 1 base, with 8 bases between the two germline ends.

This clonotype has ten or more counts. This rearrangement joins TRBV11-3 to TRBJ2-5, with D possibly being TRBD2 (5 bases). The CDR3 has 15 residues. Germline CDR1 SGHNT, CDR2 YENEEA. V lost 0 bases to trimming and J lost 5 bases, with 13 bases between them. The CDR3 region has the DNA TGTGCCAGCAGCTTAGATGGAGCGGCGGCGGAGACCCAGTACTTC. Its translation is CASSLDGAAAETQYF.

This clonotype appeared many times. The rearrangement links TRBV4-1 to TRBJ2-7, with D perhaps TRBD1 (6 bases). CDR3 length: 17 residues. The V and J ends lost 0 bases and 4 bases respectively, with 19 bases between them. From germline, CDR1 is MGHRA and CDR2 YSYEKL. The DNA for the CDR3 is TGCGCCAGCAGCCAAGATGAACGGGGATGGACAGTATACGAGCAGTACTTC. Amino acids: CASSQDERGWTVYEQYF.

This clonotype occurred a few times. The chain employs TRBV3-1 and TRBJ2-7; the match to TRBD1 covers 7 bases. The germline gives CDR1 LGHDT, CDR2 YNNKEL (reference sequence). V gave up 4 bases and J gave up 2 bases; unmatched junction bases: 5. The CDR3 is 14 residues long. As DNA, the CDR3 is TGTGCCAGCAGCCCCGGGACAGCGACCTACGAGCAGTACTTC. Amino acid sequence: CASSPGTATYEQYF.

The chain employs TRBV11-2 and TRBJ2-3, with 11 nucleotides matching TRBD2. CDR3 size: 16 residues. The junction had 6 bases not matched to a gene; V was cut back by 5 bases and J by 2 bases. Looked up from germline, CDR1 is SGHAT and CDR2 is FQNNGV. DNA of the CDR3: TGTGCCAGCAGCCTTACTAGCGGGGGATACACAGATACGCAGTATTTT. It translates to CASSLTSGGYTDTQYF.

This clonotype showed up many times. The rearrangement uses TRBV7-2 and TRBJ2-7; D may be TRBD1 (5 bases). The CDR3 totals 13 residues. Germline V CDR1 and CDR2: SGHTA, FQGNSA. Between the trimmed V and J ends, which lost 7 bases and 2 bases, there was a span of 12 bases. The CDR3 DNA reads as TGTGCCAGCACGCCGGACAACCCCTACGAGCAGTACTTC. Protein: CASTPDNPYEQYF.

This clonotype is categorized as medium-sized. This chain connects TRBV15 to TRBJ2-7; 8 bases agree with TRBD2. This CDR3 is 17 amino acids long. Per the germline V gene, CDR1 is LNHNV and CDR2 is YYDKDF (reference sequence). J lost 7 bases, V lost 0 bases, and 14 bases had no gene match. The CDR3 sequence is CATSRDRLTSATREQYF. The CDR3 DNA sequence: TGTGCCACCAGCAGAGACCGGTTGACTAGCGCCACCAGGGAGCAGTACTTC.

By its share, this clonotype is medium-sized. The chain recombines TRBV6-2 or TRBV6-3 with TRBJ2-7, with D tentatively TRBD1 (5 bases). Germline-derived CDR1 and CDR2 are MNHEY and SVGEGT. V lost 0 bases and J lost 2, with 5 bases in between. This CDR3 region has 13 residues. DNA of the CDR3: TGTGCCAGCAGTTACTCGGACACCTACGAGCAGTACTTC. This translates into CASSYSDTYEQYF.

This clonotype occurred many times. The J gene is TRBJ2-7, the V gene TRBV4-1; 9 positions agree with TRBD2. The CDR3 loop spans 16 amino acids. CDR1 is MGHRA, CDR2 YSYEKL, per germline. J was trimmed by 4 bases and V by 4 bases; bases with no gene match: 11. CDR3 nucleotide sequence: TGCGCCAGCAGCCGGGGAGGAGCGGGAGGTCGGTACGAGCAGTACTTC. It codes for CASSRGGAGGRYEQYF.